These 10 T cell receptor beta chains were all obtained from the same sample, sequenced in a study of T-cell reconstitution after alpha-beta-depleted transplantation in children. It was with unique molecular identifiers that the TCRbeta library was prepared. In TCRdb, the PCR reads were re-called with MiXCR into one record per CDR3 protein. The table has 900,000 or so distinct CDR3 sequences, around 17% seen once. The specimen comprised PBMCs, mostly from graft donor cells, sampled 360 days after TCRalphabeta/CD19-depleted stem cell transplant. The source is a male patient between 5 and 17 years old who had a stem cell transplant for acute lymphoblastic leukemia, so the T cells may come from the graft donor.

The rearrangement uses TRBV6-5 and TRBJ1-1, with a possible D match to TRBD1 (5 bases). The V end was cut by 2 bases, the J end by 5 bases, with 12 bases between. Germline CDR1 MNHEY, CDR2 SVGAGI. This CDR3 has 14 residues. CDR3 sequence reads: CASSYAGGRTEAFF. The CDR3 DNA is TGTGCCAGCAGTTACGCGGGGGGAAGAACTGAAGCTTTCTTT.

This clonotype was detected a few times. The V call is TRBV10-3, the J call TRBJ1-2; possible D gene TRBD1, 5 bases. The CDR3 is made up of 11 amino acids. V was pared by 7 bases and J by 8 bases, with 11 bases between. The germline CDR1 and CDR2 sequences are ENHRY and SYGVKD. Written as DNA, the CDR3 is TGTGCCATCAATGGGGGTGGAGGCTACACCTTC. As protein: CAINGGGGYTF.

This clonotype was counted only a few times. J is TRBJ2-5 and V is TRBV3-1; TRBD1 might be the D (5 bases). Between the trimmed V and J ends, which lost 0 bases and 6 bases, there was a span of 14 bases. Germline V gene sequence: CDR1 LGHDT, CDR2 YNNKEL (reference sequence). The CDR3 runs to 15 residues. Written as DNA, the CDR3 is TGTGCCAGCAGCCAAGAAGGGGTAGCTCGGAAGACCCAGTACTTC. It specifies CASSQEGVARKTQYF.

The table lists this clonotype with a few counts. The CDR3 here is CASSLIGRFMNTEAFF. The CDR3, as DNA: TGTGCCAGCAGCTTAATCGGTCGGTTCATGAACACTGAAGCTTTCTTT. The genes are TRBV7-8 and TRBJ1-1; D is undetermined. The V gene lost 2 bases and the J gene lost 0 bases, with 13 bases spanning the gap. Germline V lookup: CDR1 SGHVS, CDR2 FQNEAQ. This CDR3 contains 16 residues.

This clonotype was seen repeatedly, ten times or more. The chain couples TRBV12-3 or TRBV12-4 to TRBJ2-1; TRBD2 matches 12 bases. The CDR3 covers 15 residues. Trimming cost V 4 bases and J 9 bases; bases outside gene matches: 7. CDR3 in DNA: TGTGCCAGCAGTTCTAGCGGGAGGGCCGAAGGTGAGCAGTTCTTC. Translation gives CASSSSGRAEGEQFF.

The chain employs TRBV28 and TRBJ2-3; 13 positions match TRBD2. Trimming cost V 1 base and J 2 bases; bases outside gene matches: 6. The CDR3 is 18 amino acids. CDR1 MDHEN and CDR2 SYDVKM come from the germline V gene. The CDR3 bases are TGTGCCAGCAGTTTATCTAGGACTAGCGGGAGACCCACAGATACGCAGTATTTT. Encoded protein: CASSLSRTSGRPTDTQYF.

Only a few counts were recorded for this clonotype. This sequence joins TRBV6-2 or TRBV6-3 and TRBJ1-6; no clear D gene. V shed 2 bases and J shed 7 bases, with 9 bases lying between them. There are 14 residues in the CDR3. CDR1 is MNHEY and CDR2 is SVGEGT in the germline V gene. CDR3 amino acids: CASSYPEPNSPLHF. CDR3 bases: TGTGCCAGCAGTTACCCGGAACCAAATTCACCCCTCCACTTT.

CDR3 nucleotides: TGTGCCAGCAGCGCCGGGACAGGGGGGAAATACAATGAGCAGTTCTTC. It codes for CASSAGTGGKYNEQFF. The chain couples TRBV7-9 to TRBJ2-1; 11 bases agree with TRBD1. CDR1 SEHNR and CDR2 FQNEAQ come from the germline V gene (reference sequence). This CDR3 has 16 amino acids. V was pared by 5 bases and J by 4 bases, with 7 bases of the junction left unmatched.

A few counts support this clonotype. This chain uses TRBV5-1 with TRBJ2-1; tentatively, D is TRBD1 or TRBD2 (5 bases each). The ends were cut back, 4 bases at V and 5 bases at J, with 16 bases in the middle. Germline loops: CDR1 SGHRS, CDR2 YFSETQ. The CDR3 loop spans 15 amino acids. The CDR3 spells CASSVPGTTNNEQFF. The CDR3 nucleotides read TGCGCCAGCAGCGTACCCGGGACCACTAACAATGAGCAGTTCTTC.

In its sample, this clonotype was seen a few times. This chain connects TRBV14 to TRBJ2-7; TRBD1 might be the D (5 bases). Germline V gives CDR1 SGHDN, CDR2 FVKESK. This CDR3 has 14 amino acids. V shed 1 base and J shed 2 bases, with 9 bases lying between them. The CDR3 here is CASSQVDRPYEQYF. CDR3 DNA sequence: TGTGCCAGCAGCCAAGTCGACAGACCCTACGAGCAGTACTTC.